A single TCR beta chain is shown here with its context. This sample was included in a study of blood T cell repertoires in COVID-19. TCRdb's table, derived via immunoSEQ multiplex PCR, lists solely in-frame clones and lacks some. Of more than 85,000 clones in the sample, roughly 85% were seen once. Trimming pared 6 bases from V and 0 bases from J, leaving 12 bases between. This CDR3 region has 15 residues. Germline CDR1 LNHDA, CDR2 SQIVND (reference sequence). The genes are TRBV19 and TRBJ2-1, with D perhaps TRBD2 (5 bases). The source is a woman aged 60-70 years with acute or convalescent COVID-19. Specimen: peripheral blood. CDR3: CASRVAPSSYNEQFF. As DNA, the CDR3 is TGTGCCAGTAGGGTAGCGCCAAGCTCCTACAATGAGCAGTTCTTC.